This record looks at one T cell receptor (beta chain) sequence and its context. Its antigen is unidentified. The data were taken from a study of CD8 T cells in ankylosing spondylitis. Study-level findings and limits: According to the report, clones linked to the disease were significantly enriched in matched synovial fluid samples taken from ankylosing spondylitis patients. Some motif variants had been reported before (in reactive arthritis synovial fluid and blood). With a CD8+ phenotype, disease-linked clones were relatively rare in peripheral blood. Ankylosing spondylitis blood appeared to be characterized by a TCR beta motif of fewer than ten highly homologous variants.

Per germline, CDR1 DFQATT and CDR2 SNEGSKA (reference sequence). The CDR3 totals 13 residues. Trimming removed 4 bases at V and 4 bases at J, with 10 bases between. From the 5' RACE reads, TCRdb called clonotypes with MiXCR, one entry per CDR3 protein. The sample carries about 250,000 distinct CDR3 sequences, about 30% recorded once. The sequence came from a male donor with ankylosing spondylitis or in good health (not recorded which). The chain couples TRBV20-1 to TRBJ2-2; a possible D gene is TRBD2 (5 bases). Sequencing was performed on blood, either unsorted or a sorted T cell fraction (not recorded which). The CDR3 DNA reads TGCAGTGCTAAAGGACTCGTCACCGGGGAGCTGTTTTTT. Translated, it gives CSAKGLVTGELFF.